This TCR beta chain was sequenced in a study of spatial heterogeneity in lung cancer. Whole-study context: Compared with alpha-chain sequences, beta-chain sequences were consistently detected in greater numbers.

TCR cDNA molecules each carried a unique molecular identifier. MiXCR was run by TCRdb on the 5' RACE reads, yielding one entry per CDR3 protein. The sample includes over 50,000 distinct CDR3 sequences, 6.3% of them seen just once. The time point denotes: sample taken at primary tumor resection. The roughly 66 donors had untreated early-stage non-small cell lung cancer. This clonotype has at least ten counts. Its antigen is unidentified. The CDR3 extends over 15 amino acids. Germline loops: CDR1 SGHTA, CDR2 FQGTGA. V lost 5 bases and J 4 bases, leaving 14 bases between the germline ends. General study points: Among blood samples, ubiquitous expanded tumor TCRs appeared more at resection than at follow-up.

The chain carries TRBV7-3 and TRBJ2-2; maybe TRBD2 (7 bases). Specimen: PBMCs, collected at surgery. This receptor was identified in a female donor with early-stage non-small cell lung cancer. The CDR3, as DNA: TGTGCCAGCAGCCTGAGGGGGGGTGGCACCGGGGAGCTGTTTTTT. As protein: CASSLRGGGTGELFF.